This TCR beta chain was sequenced for a study of CD8 T cells in Susac syndrome (dated by TCRdb to the late 2010s). With regard to the full study: Repertoire sequencing was used to test whether CD8+ T cell activation and differentiation in Susac syndrome was antigen driven. CD8+ T cell repertoire clonality was compared between some 13 healthy donors, approximately 14 Susac syndrome patients and roughly 15 multiple sclerosis patients. The research as a whole found: The number of individuals in the TCR sequencing and HLA analysis was acknowledged as relatively small.

The CDR3 spans 13 residues, from the cysteine through the phenylalanine. Only CDR3 DNA is held: 39 bases, read in frame from base 1. CDR1 and CDR2 are read off the germline V gene (reference sequence) as SEHNR and FQNEAQ. Peripheral blood CD8+ and CD4+ T cells from healthy donors, Susac syndrome patients and multiple sclerosis patients were profiled using high-throughput TCR beta sequencing. Healthy donors were age- and sex-matched controls. Bulk CD8+ and CD4+ T cells were purified by magnetic negative isolation, whereas CD8+ TEMRA cells were enriched by FACS. Blood was collected in EDTA tubes and processed within 24 hours, with PBMCs isolated through density gradient centrifugation. PBMCs intended for TCR sequencing were frozen in liquid nitrogen and were later thawed in a 37 degrees C water bath. The sorted or isolated CD4+, CD8+ and CD8+ TEMRA cells had a purity of 90% or higher. Worth noting for this clonotype: Its antigen is unknown. One end of the junction fails to match germline, which may point to a read error.

RNA was extracted with the RNeasy kit and about 0.5 to 1 ug was reverse transcribed using random hexamers. The immunoSEQ multiplex PCR assay, which covers 54 Vbeta and 13 Jbeta segments, was used to amplify TCR beta CDR3 regions. Bias from PCR amplification was corrected by using a synthetic template baseline for primer optimization and for computational correction. The authors processed their data as follows. Reads were annotated to V, D and J genes according to IMGT and were analyzed with immunoSEQ Analyzer, with only productive sequences retained. Clonality was calculated as one minus the Shannon entropy normalized by log2 of the number of productive unique sequences. For each patient and control, public and private clones were evaluated within the 100 most prevalent clones. Clones were defined as Susac-specific when absent from the healthy and MS cohorts, from roughly 1,100 published viral clones and from other ImmuneACCESS disease sequences. TCRdb reworked the public reads: Q25 trimming with fastp, MiXCR clone assembly, productive beta chains retained. Each entry merges the rows of one CDR3 protein and shows their most common DNA and genes. TCRdb, not the authors, supplied the V and J calls. In all, the sample holds about 69,000 distinct CDR3 sequences, and 85% to 95% of those were seen once. The ten largest clones take up about 0.25% of the sample.

What was sequenced was CD8+ T cells from PBMCs. This sequence was found in a human donor in good health. This sequence uses TRBV7-9 and TRBJ1-5; no D gene call is confident. The DNA sequence is given as TGTGCCAGCACTCTAGACAAGAATCACCCCCAGCATTTT. It translates as CASTLDKNHPQHF.